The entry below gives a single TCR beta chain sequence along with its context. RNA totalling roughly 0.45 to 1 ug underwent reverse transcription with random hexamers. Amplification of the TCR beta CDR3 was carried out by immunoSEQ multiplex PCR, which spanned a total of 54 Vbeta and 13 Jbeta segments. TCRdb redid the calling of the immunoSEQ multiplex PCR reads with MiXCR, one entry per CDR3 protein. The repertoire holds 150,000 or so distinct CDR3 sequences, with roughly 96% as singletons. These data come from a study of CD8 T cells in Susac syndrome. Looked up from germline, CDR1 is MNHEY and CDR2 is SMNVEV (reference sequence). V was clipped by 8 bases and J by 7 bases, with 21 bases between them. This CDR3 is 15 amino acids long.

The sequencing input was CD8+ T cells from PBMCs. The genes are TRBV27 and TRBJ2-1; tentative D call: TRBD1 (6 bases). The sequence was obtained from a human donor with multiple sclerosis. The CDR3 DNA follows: TGTGCCAGCTGGGAACTCGGACAGTTCATGAATGAGCAGTTCTTC. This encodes CASWELGQFMNEQFF.